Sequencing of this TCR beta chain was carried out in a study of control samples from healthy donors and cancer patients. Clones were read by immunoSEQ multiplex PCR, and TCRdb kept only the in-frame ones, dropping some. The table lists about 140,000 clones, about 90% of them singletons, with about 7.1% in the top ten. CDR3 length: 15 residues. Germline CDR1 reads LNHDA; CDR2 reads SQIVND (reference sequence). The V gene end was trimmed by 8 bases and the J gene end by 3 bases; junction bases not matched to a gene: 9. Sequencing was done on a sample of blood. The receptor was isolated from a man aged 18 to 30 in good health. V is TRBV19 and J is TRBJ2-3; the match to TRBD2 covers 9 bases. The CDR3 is CASSKRGATTDTQYF. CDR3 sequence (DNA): TGTGCCAGTTCAAAGCGGGGGGCCACAACAGATACGCAGTATTTT.